This is a list of T cell receptor beta chains from one sample in a study of CD8 T cells in ankylosing spondylitis. TCRdb reanalysed the 5' RACE reads using MiXCR and keeps one entry per CDR3 protein. The sample consists of 110,000 to 150,000 distinct CDR3 sequences, 7% to 10% of them appearing once. Sequencing used synovial fluid, either unsorted or a sorted T cell fraction (not recorded which). These receptor sequences come from a male donor with ankylosing spondylitis. The CDR3 runs from the conserved cysteine through the conserved F or W. D genes are given only for firm matches. Rows give clone size only sometimes, using once, few, many, or a class for an expanded clone.

abundance	v_gene	j_gene	d_gene	CDR3nt	CDR3aa
many	TRBV20-1	TRBJ1-3	NA	TGCAGTGCGGAGGGGAGCTCTGGAAACACCATATATTTT	CSAEGSSGNTIYF
many	TRBV29-1	TRBJ1-1	NA	TGCAGCGTCTCCGATGGGAAAGCTTTCTTT	CSVSDGKAFF
few	TRBV10-3	TRBJ1-2	NA	TGTGCCATCTCGGGCACGGACTATGGCTACACCTTC	CAISGTDYGYTF
few	TRBV6-1	TRBJ2-1	TRBD1	TGTGCCAGCAGGAGGACAGGGTACAATGAGCAGTTCTTC	CASRRTGYNEQFF
NA	TRBV11-2	TRBJ1-1	NA	TGTGCCAGCAGCTTAGAGGGCGGGGACGCTGAAGCTTTCTTT	CASSLEGGDAEAFF
NA	TRBV20-1	TRBJ2-1	TRBD2	TGCAGTGCTCCTAATCTAGCGGGAGCCGATGAGCAGTTCTTC	CSAPNLAGADEQFF
NA	TRBV20-1	TRBJ1-1	NA	TGCAGTGCCCCCGGAAGGTGGACTGAAGCTTTCTTT	CSAPGRWTEAFF
many	TRBV12-3/TRBV12-4	TRBJ2-5	NA	TGTGCCAGCAGTTACTTTCAGGGACAAGAGACCCAGTACTTC	CASSYFQGQETQYF
many	TRBV25-1	TRBJ1-2	NA	TGTGCCAGCAGTGAATTGGACCGTTCCTATGGCTACACCTTC	CASSELDRSYGYTF
few	TRBV2	TRBJ2-7	TRBD2	TGTGCCAGCAGTGGACTAGCGGGATACGAGCAGTACTTC	CASSGLAGYEQYF
few	TRBV5-1	TRBJ2-1	NA	TGCGCCAGCAGCTTGGTTACGGAGCAGTTCTTC	CASSLVTEQFF
many	TRBV12-3/TRBV12-4	TRBJ2-1	TRBD2	TGTGCCAGCAGCCCGGGTACGGGGAGGGGCAACGGGGATGAGCAGTTCTTC	CASSPGTGRGNGDEQFF
many	TRBV11-3	TRBJ2-1	NA	TGTGCCAGCAGCGCAGGGAGATACAATGAGCAGTTCTTC	CASSAGRYNEQFF
many	TRBV12-3/TRBV12-4	TRBJ2-2	TRBD1	TGTGCCAGCAGTTATAACTCGGGACAGTACACCGGGGAGCTGTTTTTT	CASSYNSGQYTGELFF
many	TRBV6-5	TRBJ1-1	NA	TGTGCCAGCAGTTACGGGGTTGGAGGGAGCACTGAAGCTTTCTTT	CASSYGVGGSTEAFF
many	TRBV18	TRBJ2-7	TRBD2	TGTGCCAGCTCACAAGCGGGGGACTTGTGGGAGCAGTACTTC	CASSQAGDLWEQYF
many	TRBV4-1	TRBJ2-3	NA	TGCGCCAGCAGCACGAAGGAAGGGGCTACGGAATACACAGATACGCAGTATTTT	CASSTKEGATEYTDTQYF
NA	TRBV2	TRBJ2-3	NA	TGTGCCAGCACTGGGGTCAGGGCGGCAGATACGCAGTATTTT	CASTGVRAADTQYF
few	TRBV9	TRBJ2-3	NA	TGTGCCAGACATGGGGTCCTGAACACAGATACGCAGTATTTT	CARHGVLNTDTQYF
many	TRBV20-1	TRBJ1-5	NA	TGCAGTGCCTATACTTCCGGGCCCCTACACGATCAGCCCCAGCATTTT	CSAYTSGPLHDQPQHF
NA	TRBV2	TRBJ1-4	TRBD1	TGTGCCAGCAGGGCCGGGACAGGGGTTGAAAAACTGTTTTTT	CASRAGTGVEKLFF
few	TRBV20-1	TRBJ2-5	NA	TGCAGTGCTGACATCGGGCCTCAAGAGACCCAGTACTTC	CSADIGPQETQYF
NA	TRBV24-1	TRBJ1-2	NA	TGTGCCACCCTGGACAGCAACTATGGCTACACCTTC	CATLDSNYGYTF
many	TRBV29-1	TRBJ2-2	NA	TGCAGCGGGTCGCGGCTCACCGGGGAGCTGTTTTTT	CSGSRLTGELFF
few	TRBV12-3/TRBV12-4	TRBJ1-1	NA	TGTGCCAGCAGTTTAGGGGGCGGACGTAAAGGTGAAGCTTTCTTT	CASSLGGGRKGEAFF
many	TRBV12-3/TRBV12-4	TRBJ1-2	TRBD1	TGTGCCAGCAGTCTGAGACAGGGCGGGAACTATGGCTACACCTTC	CASSLRQGGNYGYTF
NA	TRBV7-8	TRBJ2-5	NA	TGTGCCAGCAGCATTCCGGGGGCAGAGACCCATTACTTC	CASSIPGAETHYF
few	TRBV20-1	TRBJ2-5	TRBD1	TGCAGTAGTTACAGGGGGCGAGGGAAAGAGACCCAGTACTTC	CSSYRGRGKETQYF
few	TRBV20-1	TRBJ2-5	TRBD2	TGCAGTGCTAGAGGCGGCGCGGGAGGGCGGGAGACCCAGTACTTC	CSARGGAGGRETQYF
few	TRBV21-1	TRBJ1-5	NA	TGTGCCAGCAGCAAAGGTAAAGACAGGGAGGGAAGCAATCAGCCCCAGCATTTT	CASSKGKDREGSNQPQHF
many	TRBV18	TRBJ2-7	NA	TGTGCCAGCTCACCACCGGTACCCCTACTGTGGGACGAGCAGTACTTC	CASSPPVPLLWDEQYF
many	TRBV19	TRBJ2-3	NA	TGTGCCAGTACCGTGGGGGATACGCAGTATTTT	CASTVGDTQYF
many	TRBV20-1	TRBJ2-7	TRBD2	TGCAGTGCCAAGAGGCGAGGGCTAGCGGGGATGGTCGAGCAGTACTTC	CSAKRRGLAGMVEQYF
NA	TRBV9	TRBJ2-2	NA	TGTGCCAGCAGCGTGGTGCACCACACCGGGGAGCTGTTTTTT	CASSVVHHTGELFF
few	TRBV20-1	TRBJ1-1	NA	TGCAGTGCTAGCGGCAATCGAGAGTGGGAAGCTTTCTTT	CSASGNREWEAFF
medium-sized	TRBV5-1	TRBJ2-1	NA	TGCGCCAGCAGCCGCGACCCAAGACAGTTAAGGGACAATGAGCAGTTCTTC	CASSRDPRQLRDNEQFF
few	TRBV9	TRBJ2-5	NA	TGTGCCAGCAGCGCGGCCCCTACTAGTTTAGAGACCCAGTACTTC	CASSAAPTSLETQYF
many	TRBV5-1	TRBJ2-7	NA	TGCGCCAGCAGGGAGGGTTTGGAAAGCGAGCAGTACTTC	CASREGLESEQYF
few	TRBV20-1	TRBJ1-6	TRBD1	TGCAGTGCTAGAGGGACAGGAAGGTCCTATAATTCACCCCTCCACTTT	CSARGTGRSYNSPLHF
many	TRBV6-6	TRBJ2-3	NA	TGTGCCAGCACGGGCACAGATACGCAGTATTTT	CASTGTDTQYF
few	TRBV9	TRBJ2-7	NA	TGTGCCAGCAGCGTCCGGCAAAACTCCTACGAGCAGTACTTC	CASSVRQNSYEQYF
NA	TRBV12-3/TRBV12-4	TRBJ1-2	TRBD1	TGTGCCATCACCCTGGGGTATGGGACAGGGGGCGCCGGGGGCTACACCTTC	CAITLGYGTGGAGGYTF
few	TRBV11-2	TRBJ2-7	NA	TGTGCCAGCAGCGGGACGGGACAACGATACGAGCAGTACTTC	CASSGTGQRYEQYF
many	TRBV20-1	TRBJ2-7	NA	TGCAGTGCTAGTAAGACTAGTAGCAACGAGCAGTACTTC	CSASKTSSNEQYF
many	TRBV3-1	TRBJ1-1	NA	TGTGCCAGCAGCCAAGGGTCCCGGACGGGGAACACTGAAGCTTTCTTT	CASSQGSRTGNTEAFF
medium-sized	TRBV10-3	TRBJ2-1	TRBD2	TGTGCCATCAGTGGGATGGGACTAGCGGAGCAGTTCTTC	CAISGMGLAEQFF
many	TRBV6-2/TRBV6-3	TRBJ2-3	TRBD1	TGTGCCAGCAGTCGGTACAGGGGGCTGGAAGATACGCAGTATTTT	CASSRYRGLEDTQYF
many	TRBV7-9	TRBJ1-1	NA	TGTGCCAGCAGCTCAGGGCTAAGTGTATGGGTGAACACTGAAGCTTTCTTT	CASSSGLSVWVNTEAFF
many	TRBV9	TRBJ2-1	NA	TGTGCCAGCAGCCCGCGCGGAGGGGGGAATGAGCAGTTCTTC	CASSPRGGGNEQFF
NA	TRBV7-2	TRBJ1-2	TRBD1	TGTGCCAGCAGCTTAGCACAGGGGACGACAGGGTACGGCTACACCTTC	CASSLAQGTTGYGYTF
few	TRBV28	TRBJ2-3	NA	TGTGCCAGCAGTCTCCCCCTGAAGGCCTATACGCAGTATTTT	CASSLPLKAYTQYF
many	TRBV20-1	TRBJ1-5	NA	TGCAGTGCTAGAGATCCAGGCAGCTATAGCAATCAGCCCCAGCATTTT	CSARDPGSYSNQPQHF